Detailed here is one TCR beta chain. Measured with immunoSEQ multiplex PCR; TCRdb has only the in-frame clones, and not every one. The repertoire has tens of thousands of clones, approximately 85% of them found once; the top ten carry 4.5% to 5%. The sample is drawn from a study of radiotherapy plus CTLA-4 blockade in lung cancer. The germline V gene has CDR1 SGHTA and CDR2 FQGNSA. V was cut by 2 bases and J by 10 bases, with 12 bases left in between. This CDR3 contains 13 residues. The receptor was isolated from a human donor with non-small cell lung cancer whose response to radiotherapy plus ipilimumab could not be evaluated. The sequenced sample was peripheral blood, obtained from a patient treated with radiotherapy plus ipilimumab. The chain recombines TRBV7-2 with TRBJ2-1; possibly TRBD1 for D (5 bases). The CDR3 sequence is CASSLQGRWEQFF. The DNA for the CDR3 is TGTGCCAGCAGCTTACAGGGCCGATGGGAGCAGTTCTTC.